Below, one T cell receptor beta chain is given with its context. This specimen belongs to a study of shared clonotypes between healthy human individuals. Study background: The donor group consisted of a couple of women and three men, aged 18 to 49.

Using immunoSEQ multiplex PCR, the repertoire was profiled, and TCRdb retains in-frame clones only, with some absent. Of about 1 million clones in the sample, 75% are singletons; the top ten hold around 1.4%. The germline V and J ends were trimmed by 2 bases and 5 bases, with 12 bases remaining between them. Germline V gene data show CDR1 as LNHNV and CDR2 as YYDKDF (reference sequence). The CDR3 consists of 14 residues. This receptor was identified in a man younger than 35 in good health. The genes are TRBV15 and TRBJ1-1, with D possibly TRBD1 on 5 matching bases. Sequencing was carried out using memory CD4+ T cells sorted from blood. The subset is: CD45RA-negative fraction. CDR3 DNA sequence: TGTGCCACCAGCAGACGGGGGAGTGGTACTGAAGCTTTCTTT. This translates into CATSRRGSGTEAFF.